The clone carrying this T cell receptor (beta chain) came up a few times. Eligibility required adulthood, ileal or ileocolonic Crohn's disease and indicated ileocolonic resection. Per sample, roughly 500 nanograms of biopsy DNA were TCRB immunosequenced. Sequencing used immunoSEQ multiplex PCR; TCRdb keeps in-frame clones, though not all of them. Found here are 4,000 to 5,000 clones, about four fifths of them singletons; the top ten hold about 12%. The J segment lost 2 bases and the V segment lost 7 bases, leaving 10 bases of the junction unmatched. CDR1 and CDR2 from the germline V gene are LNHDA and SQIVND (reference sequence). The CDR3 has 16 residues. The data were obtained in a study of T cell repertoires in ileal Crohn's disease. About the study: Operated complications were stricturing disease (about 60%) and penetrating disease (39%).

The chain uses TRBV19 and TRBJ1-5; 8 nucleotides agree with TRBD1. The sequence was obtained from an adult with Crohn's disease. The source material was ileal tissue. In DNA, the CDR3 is TGTGCCAGTAACCTACAATTGGGACAGGGCAATCAGCCCCAGCATTTT. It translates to CASNLQLGQGNQPQHF. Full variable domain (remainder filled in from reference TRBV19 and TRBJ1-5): DGGITQSPKYLFRKEGQNVTLSCEQNLNHDAMYWYRQDPGQGLRLIYYSQIVNDFQKGDIAEGYSVSREKKESFPLTVTSAQKNPTAFYLCASNLQLGQGNQPQHFGDGTRLSIL.